Following are 32 T cell receptor beta chains from one sample sequenced in a study of Tregs in tolerant kidney transplant recipients (dated by TCRdb to about 2019). The library relied on the immunoSEQ multiplex PCR assay. TCRdb retrieved this table from immuneACCESS and kept in-frame rearrangements only. Not all clones are present; in checked studies, unresolved V genes account for under half, and no reason is known for the remainder. In all, the sample holds around 75,000 clones, and approximately 88% of those were seen once. The top ten hold 0.39% of the sample. The time point tag for this specimen amounts to: blood sample drawn before combined kidney and bone marrow transplant. The sequencing here drew on CD4+ T cells from blood, taken before the transplant. These receptors came from a human donor who received a combined kidney and bone marrow transplant.

The gene calls are TRBV5-4 and TRBJ2-5, with 13 bases fitting TRBD2. Per germline, CDR1 SGHNT and CDR2 YYREEE (reference sequence). This CDR3 spans 17 amino acids. V lost 7 bases and J lost 5; bases outside the gene matches: 14. The CDR3 DNA follows: TGTGCCAGCGGTATACGAAGGACTAGCGGGAGCGGCGAGACCCAGTACTTC. It encodes CASGIRRTSGSGETQYF. Combining the CDR3 with reference TRBV5-4 and TRBJ2-5 gives the whole variable domain ETGVTQSPTHLIKTRGQQVTLRCSSQSGHNTVSWYQQALGQGPQFIFQYYREEENGRGNFPPRFSGLQFPNYSSELNVNALELDDSALYLCASGIRRTSGSGETQYFGPGTRLLVL.

V usage is TRBV6-5 and J usage is TRBJ1-4; tentatively, D is TRBD1 (6 bases). CDR1 MNHEY and CDR2 SVGAGI come from the germline V gene. V was cut by 2 bases and J by 5 bases, with 12 bases left in between. CDR3 size: 15 residues. The CDR3 DNA sequence: TGTGCCAGCAGTTACATGACAGGAGAGAATGAAAAACTGTTTTTT. It translates to CASSYMTGENEKLFF.

This chain connects TRBV5-1 to TRBJ2-3, with D perhaps TRBD2 (5 bases). Trimming shortened V by 0 bases and J by 1 base, and 12 bases separated the two germline ends. The CDR3 is made up of 16 amino acids. Germline V gene sequence: CDR1 SGHRS, CDR2 YFSETQ. DNA for the CDR3: TGCGCCAGCAGCTTGGGGCCCTGGCGGGGCACAGATACGCAGTATTTT. Encoded protein: CASSLGPWRGTDTQYF.

The chain uses TRBV5-4 and TRBJ2-1; 10 bases line up with TRBD2. The V gene's germline CDR1 is SGHNT and CDR2 YYREEE (reference sequence). The CDR3 extends over 14 amino acids. Unmatched junction bases numbered 8, after V lost 4 bases and J lost 10 bases. The CDR3 sequence: CASSTASGSGEQFF. CDR3 coding DNA: TGTGCCAGCAGCACGGCTAGCGGGAGTGGAGAGCAGTTCTTC.

The genes are TRBV28 and TRBJ2-7; TRBD2 agrees at 10 bases. The CDR3 length is 14 residues. CDR1 MDHEN and CDR2 SYDVKM come from the germline V gene. V trimming: 7 bases; J trimming: 2 bases; junction bases outside the gene matches: 5. This CDR3 is CASNGLAAPYEQYF. The CDR3 DNA follows: TGTGCCAGCAACGGACTAGCGGCACCCTACGAGCAGTACTTC.

This chain uses TRBV28 with TRBJ1-5; 8 bases line up with TRBD1. Trimming cost V 1 base and J 6 bases; bases outside gene matches: 5. The germline V gene encodes CDR1 MDHEN and CDR2 SYDVKM. The CDR3 runs 15 residues. The CDR3 sequence: CASSLSDRVGQPQHF. CDR3 bases: TGTGCCAGCAGTTTATCGGACAGGGTCGGTCAGCCCCAGCATTTT.

The chain links TRBV30 to TRBJ2-5, with D perhaps matching TRBD2 (5 bases). Trimming took 4 bases from V and 3 from J, leaving 12 bases between them. The CDR3 is 13 residues long. Germline V gives CDR1 GTSNPN, CDR2 SVGIG (reference sequence). The CDR3 DNA sequence: TGTGCCTGGACCGGACTGAGCGAAGAGACCCAGTACTTC. It codes for CAWTGLSEETQYF.

The genes are TRBV6-1 and TRBJ2-7, with 10 bases aligning to TRBD2. Trimming at V came to 8 bases and at J to 1 base, leaving 8 bases not matched to a gene. The V gene's germline CDR1 is MNHNS and CDR2 SASEGT. The CDR3 extends over 15 amino acids. CDR3 bases: TGTGCCAGCGACCTGAGGACTAGCGGATCCTACGAGCAGTACTTC. This encodes CASDLRTSGSYEQYF.

The genes are TRBV7-9 and TRBJ2-6, with D unclear. This CDR3 contains 14 residues. V lost 3 bases and J 1 base, leaving 4 bases between the germline ends. Germline V lookup: CDR1 SEHNR, CDR2 FQNEAQ (reference sequence). As DNA, the CDR3 is TGTGCCAGCAGCTTTTCTTCTGGGGCCAACGTCCTGACTTTC. Its translation: CASSFSSGANVLTF.

The V call is TRBV2, the J call TRBJ1-2; 7 positions match TRBD1. Unmatched junction bases numbered 9, after V lost 6 bases and J lost 2 bases. Per the germline V gene, CDR1 is SNHLY and CDR2 is FYNNEI. The CDR3 runs 15 residues. In DNA form, the CDR3 reads TGTGCCAGCAGCGAACGGGACAGAAGAAACTATGGCTACACCTTC. This encodes CASSERDRRNYGYTF.

V usage is TRBV6-6 and J usage is TRBJ2-7; tentatively, D is TRBD1 (6 bases). CDR1 is MNHNY, CDR2 SVGAGI, per germline (reference sequence). The V end lost 8 bases, the J end lost 2 bases, and 19 bases lay between the germline ends. This CDR3 region has 15 residues. CDR3 amino acids: CASVRDSDSTYEQYF. The CDR3 nucleotides are TGTGCCAGCGTGCGTGATTCGGACAGTACCTACGAGCAGTACTTC.

V usage is TRBV7-8 and J usage is TRBJ1-3, with D hard to call. V was clipped by 4 bases and J by 0 bases, with 16 bases between them. The CDR3 is made up of 17 amino acids. CDR1 and CDR2 from the germline V gene are SGHVS and FQNEAQ. CDR3 amino acids: CASSSPPPSSSGNTIYF. The CDR3 region has the DNA TGTGCCAGCAGCTCACCGCCCCCGAGTAGCTCTGGAAACACCATATATTTT.

This clone was seen only a few times. V gene TRBV10-3 combines with J gene TRBJ2-7, with 9 positions matching TRBD1. There are 12 residues in the CDR3. Germline CDR1 and CDR2: ENHRY and SYGVKD. V lost 9 bases, J lost 4 bases, and 4 bases stayed unmatched. The chain's CDR3 is CAIGDRAYEQYF. The CDR3 DNA follows: TGTGCCATAGGGGACAGGGCGTACGAGCAGTACTTC.

V is TRBV30 and J is TRBJ2-5; TRBD2 aligns across 12 bases. The CDR3 is made up of 15 amino acids. Germline V gives CDR1 GTSNPN, CDR2 SVGIG (reference sequence). The junction had 3 bases not matched to a gene; V was cut back by 3 bases and J by 1 base. The chain's CDR3 is CAWRGTSGFQETQYF. The CDR3 DNA sequence: TGTGCCTGGAGAGGGACTAGCGGGTTCCAAGAGACCCAGTACTTC.

Concerning this clone: Different DNA sequences within this sample yield the same CDR3. The chain has TRBV5-1 and TRBJ2-7, with 10 bases lining up with TRBD1. Germline V gene sequence: CDR1 SGHRS, CDR2 YFSETQ. V lost 0 bases, J lost 2 bases, and 2 bases stayed unmatched. The CDR3 totals 15 residues. The CDR3 spells CASSLAGTGAYEQYF. CDR3 bases: TGCGCCAGCAGCTTGGCCGGGACAGGGGCCTACGAGCAGTACTTC.

The V and J genes are TRBV2 and TRBJ1-5; 10 nucleotides align to TRBD1. This CDR3 region has 14 residues. Germline trimming cut 6 bases from V and 6 bases from J; bases unmatched to any gene: 5. The germline CDR1 and CDR2 sequences are SNHLY and FYNNEI. CDR3 region: CASRGTGVGQPQHF. As DNA, the CDR3 is TGTGCCAGCAGGGGGACAGGGGTTGGTCAGCCCCAGCATTTT.

This chain uses TRBV5-4 with TRBJ2-7; the match to TRBD2 covers 10 bases. Germline V gene lookup returns CDR1 SGHNT and CDR2 YYREEE (reference sequence). Trimming took 1 base from V and 1 from J; bases not matched to a gene: 2. The CDR3 is 15 amino acids. CDR3 amino acids: CASSLTSGVSYEQYF. The DNA of the CDR3 is TGTGCCAGCAGCTTGACTAGCGGGGTGTCCTACGAGCAGTACTTC. The variable domain in full, completed from reference TRBV5-4 and TRBJ2-7, reads ETGVTQSPTHLIKTRGQQVTLRCSSQSGHNTVSWYQQALGQGPQFIFQYYREEENGRGNFPPRFSGLQFPNYSSELNVNALELDDSALYLCASSLTSGVSYEQYFGPGTRLTVT.

The chain employs TRBV5-1 and TRBJ1-1; 8 bases are shared with TRBD1. Germline CDR1 SGHRS, CDR2 YFSETQ. Losses at the gene ends were 5 bases for V and 5 bases for J; bases not matched to a gene: 5. This CDR3 comprises 13 residues. The CDR3 DNA reads TGCGCCAGCAGTTTCCAGGGGGCGACTGAAGCTTTCTTT. The encoded protein is CASSFQGATEAFF.

This clone was picked up one time. The chain is built from TRBV7-9 and TRBJ1-1; D is perhaps TRBD1 (6 bases). Germline V gene sequence: CDR1 SEHNR, CDR2 FQNEAQ (reference sequence). Trimming shortened V by 6 bases and J by 5 bases, and 10 bases separated the two germline ends. This CDR3 comprises 12 residues. The CDR3 protein is CASRVQGTEAFF. CDR3 bases: TGTGCCAGCAGGGTGCAGGGGACTGAAGCTTTCTTT.

The chain is built from TRBV4-3 and TRBJ2-1, with 9 nucleotides matching TRBD2. The germline gives CDR1 LGHNA, CDR2 YSLEER. V lost 0 bases, J lost 9 bases, and 9 bases stayed unmatched. The CDR3 sequence is 16 residues long. The CDR3 region has the DNA TGCGCCAGCAGCCAAGACGGGGGTAGCGGGAGAGCTGAGCAGTTCTTC. The encoded protein is CASSQDGGSGRAEQFF.

The genes are TRBV7-2 and TRBJ1-5; no clear D. This CDR3 contains 14 residues. Looked up from germline, CDR1 is SGHTA and CDR2 is FQGNSA. V dropped 1 base and J dropped 2 bases, with 6 bases sitting between them. CDR3 coding DNA: TGTGCCAGCAGCTTAGGGCCGCGCAATCAGCCCCAGCATTTT. Its translation is CASSLGPRNQPQHF.

V is TRBV2 and J is TRBJ2-7; tentative D call: TRBD1 (5 bases). Germline V CDR1 and CDR2: SNHLY, FYNNEI. This CDR3 is 12 amino acids long. Trimming removed 6 bases at V and 9 bases at J, with 15 bases between. The CDR3 bases are TGTGCCAGCAGCCTCGCAGGGCCCTGGCAGTACTTC. As protein: CASSLAGPWQYF.

The genes are TRBV5-1 and TRBJ1-4, with unresolved D. Germline CDR1 is SGHRS and CDR2 is YFSETQ. This CDR3 spans 14 amino acids. V gave up 0 bases and J gave up 5 bases, with 8 bases separating them. CDR3: CASSLDSTNEKLFF. DNA of the CDR3: TGCGCCAGCAGCTTGGACAGTACGAATGAAAAACTGTTTTTT.

This clone was picked up one time. V usage is TRBV5-4 and J usage is TRBJ2-4, with D unclear. CDR3 length: 16 residues. V shed 2 bases and J shed 2 bases, with 14 bases lying between them. Looked up from germline, CDR1 is SGHNT and CDR2 is YYREEE (reference sequence). The CDR3 DNA follows: TGTGCCAGCAGCTTTCGGCCAGGTCGGACCAAAAACATTCAGTACTTC. Translated: CASSFRPGRTKNIQYF. Combining the CDR3 with reference TRBV5-4 and TRBJ2-4 gives the whole variable domain ETGVTQSPTHLIKTRGQQVTLRCSSQSGHNTVSWYQQALGQGPQFIFQYYREEENGRGNFPPRFSGLQFPNYSSELNVNALELDDSALYLCASSFRPGRTKNIQYFGAGTRLSVL.

This clone was detected only once. CDR3 loop: CASNLRPRKPQETQYF. Written as DNA, the CDR3 is TGTGCCAGCAACCTACGCCCTAGAAAACCCCAAGAGACCCAGTACTTC. The chain is built from TRBV27 and TRBJ2-5; D is uncertain. CDR1 and CDR2 from the germline V gene are MNHEY and SMNVEV (reference sequence). CDR3 size: 16 residues. Trimming cost V 7 bases and J 1 base, with 19 bases left between them.

V usage is TRBV18 and J usage is TRBJ2-4; TRBD2 is a possible D gene (6 bases). Per the germline V gene, CDR1 is KGHSH and CDR2 is LQKENI. Trimming took off 6 bases at V and 0 bases at J, with 9 bases between the two ends. The CDR3 length is 14 residues. For the CDR3, the DNA is TGTGCCAGCTCGCGGGATATAGCCAAAAACATTCAGTACTTC. Translated, it gives CASSRDIAKNIQYF.

This sequence joins TRBV25-1 and TRBJ2-7; the D gene is possibly TRBD2 (5 bases). The germline V and J ends were trimmed by 6 bases and 1 base, with 19 bases remaining between them. CDR1 and CDR2 from the germline V gene are MGHDK and SYGVNS. The CDR3 totals 16 residues. The CDR3: CASSTSGFEESYEQYF. The DNA of the CDR3 is TGTGCCAGCAGCACCTCGGGATTTGAGGAGTCCTACGAGCAGTACTTC.

This sequence joins TRBV28 and TRBJ1-2, with 10 bases matching TRBD1. Germline assignment: CDR1 MDHEN and CDR2 SYDVKM. The CDR3 loop spans 15 amino acids. With V trimmed by 5 bases and J by 3 bases, 6 bases remained unmatched. The DNA of the CDR3 is TGTGCCAGCAGTAGCCCCGGGACAGGGGACTATGGCTACACCTTC. Residues: CASSSPGTGDYGYTF.

V and J are TRBV5-1 and TRBJ1-5; D ambiguous. V was cut by 4 bases and J by 5 bases, with 10 bases left in between. CDR1 SGHRS and CDR2 YFSETQ come from the germline V gene. The length of the CDR3 is 13 residues. CDR3 region: CASSPGPDQPQHF. The CDR3 nucleotides read TGCGCCAGCAGCCCTGGTCCGGATCAGCCCCAGCATTTT.

The chain links TRBV5-1 to TRBJ2-6; D is possibly TRBD1 (5 bases). Trimming cost V 1 base and J 1 base, with 9 bases left between them. CDR3 length equals 16 residues. Germline CDR1 and CDR2: SGHRS and YFSETQ. The CDR3 DNA sequence: TGCGCCAGCAGCTTGCAGGGAAAATCTGGGGCCAACGTCCTGACTTTC. Protein product: CASSLQGKSGANVLTF.

The chain has TRBV18 and TRBJ2-5; 12 positions agree with TRBD2. The CDR3 spans 18 residues. Germline V gene sequence: CDR1 KGHSH, CDR2 LQKENI. J gave up 0 bases and V 1 base, and 6 bases lay outside the gene matches. Here the CDR3 reads CASSPRDASGRDQETQYF. As DNA, the CDR3 is TGTGCCAGCTCACCACGGGACGCTAGCGGGAGGGACCAAGAGACCCAGTACTTC.

This chain links TRBV18 with TRBJ2-2; 11 bases are shared with TRBD2. Losses at the gene ends were 3 bases for V and 1 base for J; bases not matched to a gene: 10. Per the germline V gene, CDR1 is KGHSH and CDR2 is LQKENI. The CDR3 totals 19 residues. CDR3 in DNA: TGTGCCAGCTCACCCACGTTGGGGACTAGCGGAGAGAACACCGGGGAGCTGTTTTTT. It codes for CASSPTLGTSGENTGELFF. The full variable domain, its missing parts supplied by reference TRBV18 and TRBJ2-2, is NAGVMQNPRHLVRRRGQEARLRCSPMKGHSHVYWYRQLPEEGLKFMVYLQKENIIDESGMPKERFSAEFPKEGPSILRIQQVVRGDSAAYFCASSPTLGTSGENTGELFFGEGSRLTVL.